These 5 T cell receptor beta chains were all obtained from the same sample, sequenced in a study of T cell repertoires in ileal Crohn's disease. The protocol was immunoSEQ multiplex PCR, while the TCRdb copy is restricted to in-frame clones and leaves out a portion. The table records more than 10,000 clones, approximately 80% of them present only once. The sample's time point: neoterminal ileum biopsy at postoperative endoscopy, about 6 months after surgery. The sample was ileal tissue. The source of these receptors is an adult with Crohn's disease.

The chain joins TRBV28 to TRBJ2-2; 9 nucleotides line up with TRBD1. CDR1 and CDR2 (germline): MDHEN, SYDVKM. The CDR3 sequence is 19 residues long. The J segment lost 8 bases and the V segment lost 5 bases, leaving 21 bases of the junction unmatched. CDR3 coding DNA: TGTGCCAGCAGTCCCACATCTCCGGGACAGGGTCAACACCCGGGGGAGCTGTTTTTT. This translates into CASSPTSPGQGQHPGELFF.

The chain employs TRBV5-6 and TRBJ1-4; a possible D gene is TRBD1 (5 bases). The ends were cut back, 0 bases at V and 6 bases at J, with 15 bases in the middle. Germline V lookup: CDR1 SGHDT, CDR2 YYEEEE. This CDR3 comprises 16 residues. The CDR3: CASSLGGQGNYEKLFF. The CDR3 DNA sequence: TGTGCCAGCAGCTTGGGTGGACAAGGGAACTATGAAAAACTGTTTTTT.

The CDR3 protein is CASSLGGAGSQETQYF. The DNA of the CDR3 is TGTGCCAGCAGTTTAGGGGGGGCGGGGAGCCAAGAGACCCAGTACTTC. The gene calls are TRBV28 and TRBJ2-5, with D tentatively TRBD2 (7 bases). V was clipped by 2 bases and J by 1 base, with 14 bases between them. CDR1 is MDHEN and CDR2 is SYDVKM in the germline V gene. CDR3 size: 16 residues.

The CDR3 region has the DNA TGTGCCAGCTCATCCTCCGAGGGAGCCAAAAACATTCAGTACTTC. Protein sequence: CASSSSEGAKNIQYF. This chain joins TRBV18 and TRBJ2-4; D perhaps matches TRBD2 (5 bases). V was clipped by 5 bases and J by 0 bases, with 11 bases between them. This CDR3 has 15 amino acids. Germline values: CDR1 KGHSH, CDR2 LQKENI.

The V call is TRBV6-5, the J call TRBJ1-3; D may be TRBD1 (5 bases). There are 15 residues in the CDR3. The germline V gene encodes CDR1 MNHEY and CDR2 SVGAGI. Trimming left V 6 bases short and J 0 bases short, with 12 bases between. This CDR3 reads CASRPGSHSGNTIYF. In DNA, the CDR3 is TGTGCCAGCAGGCCAGGGTCTCACTCTGGAAACACCATATATTTT.